This T cell receptor beta chain was recovered during a study of T cell repertoires in ileal Crohn's disease. Measured with immunoSEQ multiplex PCR; TCRdb has only the in-frame clones, and not every one. The data contain a few thousand clones, about 85% of them seen just once; the ten biggest clones take up 5.5% to 7.5%. Time point specified: inflamed ileum from the surgical specimen. Source material: ileal tissue. This sequence was found in an adult with Crohn's disease.

The DNA for the CDR3 is TGTGCCAGCAGGCGCCCGGCGGGACGTAATCAGCCCCAGCATTTT. Protein product: CASRRPAGRNQPQHF. The gene calls are TRBV28 and TRBJ1-5; TRBD1 is a possible D gene (5 bases). Germline V gene lookup returns CDR1 MDHEN and CDR2 SYDVKM. V shed 6 bases and J shed 4 bases, with 16 bases lying between them. CDR3 length: 15 residues.